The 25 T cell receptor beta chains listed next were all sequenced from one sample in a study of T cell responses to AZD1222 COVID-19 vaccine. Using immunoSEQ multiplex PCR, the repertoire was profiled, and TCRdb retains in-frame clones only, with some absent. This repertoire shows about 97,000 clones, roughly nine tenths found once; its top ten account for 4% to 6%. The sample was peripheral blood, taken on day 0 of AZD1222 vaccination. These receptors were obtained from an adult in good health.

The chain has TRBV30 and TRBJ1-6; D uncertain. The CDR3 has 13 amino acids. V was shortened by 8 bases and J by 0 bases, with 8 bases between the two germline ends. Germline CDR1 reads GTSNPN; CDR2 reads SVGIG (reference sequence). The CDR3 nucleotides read TGTGCCGGACGCAGCTCCTATAATTCACCCCTCCACTTT. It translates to CAGRSSYNSPLHF.

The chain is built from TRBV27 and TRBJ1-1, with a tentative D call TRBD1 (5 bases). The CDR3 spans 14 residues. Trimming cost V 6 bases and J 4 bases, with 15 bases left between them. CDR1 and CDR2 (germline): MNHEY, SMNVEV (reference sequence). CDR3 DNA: TGTGCCAGCAGGGCCGGGGGAAGGGGCACTGAAGCTTTCTTT. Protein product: CASRAGGRGTEAFF.

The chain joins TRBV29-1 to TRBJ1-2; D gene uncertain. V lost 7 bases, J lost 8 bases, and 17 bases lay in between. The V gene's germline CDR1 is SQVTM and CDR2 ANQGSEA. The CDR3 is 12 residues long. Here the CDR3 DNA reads TGCAGCGCCGGACTCCTACCAGACGGCTACACCTTC. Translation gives CSAGLLPDGYTF.

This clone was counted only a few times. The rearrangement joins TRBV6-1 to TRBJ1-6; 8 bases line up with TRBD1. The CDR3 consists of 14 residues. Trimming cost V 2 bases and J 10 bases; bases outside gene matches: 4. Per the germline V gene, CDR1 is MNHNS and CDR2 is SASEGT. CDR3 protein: CASSERDRFSPLHF. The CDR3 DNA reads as TGTGCCAGCAGTGAAAGGGACAGGTTCTCACCCCTCCACTTT.

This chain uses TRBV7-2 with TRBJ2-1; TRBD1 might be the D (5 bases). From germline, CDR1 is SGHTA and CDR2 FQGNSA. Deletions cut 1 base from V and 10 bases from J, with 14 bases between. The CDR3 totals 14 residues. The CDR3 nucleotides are TGTGCCAGCAGCTTAGGTTCAGGGTCCACGGAGCAGTTCTTC. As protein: CASSLGSGSTEQFF.

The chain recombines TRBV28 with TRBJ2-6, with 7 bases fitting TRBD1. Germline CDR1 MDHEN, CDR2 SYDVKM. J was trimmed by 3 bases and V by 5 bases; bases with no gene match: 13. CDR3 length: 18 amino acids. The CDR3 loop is CASSLRDSGVLGANVLTF. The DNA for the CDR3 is TGTGCCAGCAGTCTCCGGGACAGCGGTGTCCTTGGGGCCAACGTCCTGACTTTC.

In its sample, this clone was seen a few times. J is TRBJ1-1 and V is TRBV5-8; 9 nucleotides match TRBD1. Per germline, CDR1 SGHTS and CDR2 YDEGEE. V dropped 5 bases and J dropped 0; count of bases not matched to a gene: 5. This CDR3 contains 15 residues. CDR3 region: CASRKRTGVNTEAFF. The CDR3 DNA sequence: TGTGCCAGCAGAAAAAGGACAGGGGTGAACACTGAAGCTTTCTTT.

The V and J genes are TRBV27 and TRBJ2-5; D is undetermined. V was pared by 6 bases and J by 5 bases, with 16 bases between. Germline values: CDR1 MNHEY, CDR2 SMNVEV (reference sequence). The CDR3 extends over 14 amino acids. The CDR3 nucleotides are TGTGCCAGCAGCCCACTCTCCAGGCTTGAGACCCAGTACTTC. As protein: CASSPLSRLETQYF.

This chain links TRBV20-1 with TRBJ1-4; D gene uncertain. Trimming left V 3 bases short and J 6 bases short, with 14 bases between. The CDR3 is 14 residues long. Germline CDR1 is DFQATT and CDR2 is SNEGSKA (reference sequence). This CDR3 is CSASESVAYEKLFF. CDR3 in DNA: TGCAGTGCTAGTGAATCGGTGGCCTATGAAAAACTGTTTTTT.

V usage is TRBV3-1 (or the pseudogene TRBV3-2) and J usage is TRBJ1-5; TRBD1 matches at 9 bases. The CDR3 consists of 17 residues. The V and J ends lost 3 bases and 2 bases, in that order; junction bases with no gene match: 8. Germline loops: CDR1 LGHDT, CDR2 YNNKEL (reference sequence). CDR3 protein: CASSHGLNRGRNQPQHF. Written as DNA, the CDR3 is TGTGCCAGCAGCCATGGACTGAACAGGGGGCGCAATCAGCCCCAGCATTTT.

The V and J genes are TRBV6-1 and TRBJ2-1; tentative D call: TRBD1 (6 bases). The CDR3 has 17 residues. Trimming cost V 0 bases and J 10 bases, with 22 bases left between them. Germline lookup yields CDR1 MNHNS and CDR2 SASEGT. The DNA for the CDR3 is TGTGCCAGCAGTGAAGCGGGGGCAGCGAACTTAGTGGGCGAGCAGTTCTTC. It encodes CASSEAGAANLVGEQFF.

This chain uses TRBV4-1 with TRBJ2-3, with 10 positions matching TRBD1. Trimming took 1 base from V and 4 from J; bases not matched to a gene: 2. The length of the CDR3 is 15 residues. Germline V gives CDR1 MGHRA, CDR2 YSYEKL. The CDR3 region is CASSQVGTGADTQYF. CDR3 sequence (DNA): TGCGCCAGCAGCCAAGTTGGGACAGGGGCAGATACGCAGTATTTT.

CDR3 coding DNA: TGTGCCAGCAGCCCGGCCAATCAGCCCCAGCATTTT. It translates to CASSPANQPQHF. The chain carries TRBV6-5 and TRBJ1-5; D gene ambiguous. Trimming removed 6 bases from V and 3 bases from J, with 6 bases in between. Germline V gene sequence: CDR1 MNHEY, CDR2 SVGAGI. The CDR3 loop spans 12 amino acids.

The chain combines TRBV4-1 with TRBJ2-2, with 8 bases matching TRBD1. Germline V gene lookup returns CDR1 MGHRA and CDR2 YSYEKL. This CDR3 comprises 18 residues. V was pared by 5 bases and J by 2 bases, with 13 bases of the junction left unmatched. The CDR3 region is CASSKGGRQGANTGELFF. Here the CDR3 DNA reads TGCGCCAGCAGCAAAGGAGGGCGGCAGGGGGCTAACACCGGGGAGCTGTTTTTT.

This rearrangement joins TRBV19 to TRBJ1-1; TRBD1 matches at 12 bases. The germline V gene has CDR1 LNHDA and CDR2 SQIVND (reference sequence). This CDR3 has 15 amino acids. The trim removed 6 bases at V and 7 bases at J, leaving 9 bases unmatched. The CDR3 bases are TGTGCCAGTAGCCACCGGGACAGGGGGCATATTGAAGCTTTCTTT. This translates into CASSHRDRGHIEAFF.

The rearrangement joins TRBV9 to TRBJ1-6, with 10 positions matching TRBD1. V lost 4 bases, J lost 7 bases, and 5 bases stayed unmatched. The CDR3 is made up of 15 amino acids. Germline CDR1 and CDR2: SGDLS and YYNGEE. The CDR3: CASSPGDRGNSPLHF. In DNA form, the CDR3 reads TGTGCCAGCAGCCCTGGGGACAGGGGAAATTCACCCCTCCACTTT.

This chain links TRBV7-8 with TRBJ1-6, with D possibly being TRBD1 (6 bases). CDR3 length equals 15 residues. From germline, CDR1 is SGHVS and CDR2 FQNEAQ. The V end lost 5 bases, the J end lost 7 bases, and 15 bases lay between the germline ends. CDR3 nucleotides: TGTGCCAGCAGCCCGGAACAGGGTTACAATTCACCCCTCCACTTT. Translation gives CASSPEQGYNSPLHF.

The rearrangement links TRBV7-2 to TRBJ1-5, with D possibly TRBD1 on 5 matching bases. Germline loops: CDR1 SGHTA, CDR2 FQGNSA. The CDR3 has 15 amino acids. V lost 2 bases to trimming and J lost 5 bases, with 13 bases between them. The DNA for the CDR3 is TGTGCCAGCAGCTTATATTGGGGGACCGATCAGCCCCAGCATTTT. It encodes CASSLYWGTDQPQHF.

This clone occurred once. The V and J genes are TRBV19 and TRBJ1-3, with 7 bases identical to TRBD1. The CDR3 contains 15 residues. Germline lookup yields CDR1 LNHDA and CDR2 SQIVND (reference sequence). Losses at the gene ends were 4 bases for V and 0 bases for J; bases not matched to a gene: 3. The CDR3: CASSTGQPSGNTIYF. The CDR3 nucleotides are TGTGCCAGTAGTACGGGACAGCCCTCTGGAAACACCATATATTTT.

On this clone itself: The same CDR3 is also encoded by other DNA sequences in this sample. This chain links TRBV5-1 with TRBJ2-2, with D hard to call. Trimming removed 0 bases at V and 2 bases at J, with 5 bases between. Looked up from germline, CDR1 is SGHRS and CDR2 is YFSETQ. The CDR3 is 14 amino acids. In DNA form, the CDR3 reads TGCGCCAGCAGCTTGGGTGGTAACACCGGGGAGCTGTTTTTT. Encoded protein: CASSLGGNTGELFF.

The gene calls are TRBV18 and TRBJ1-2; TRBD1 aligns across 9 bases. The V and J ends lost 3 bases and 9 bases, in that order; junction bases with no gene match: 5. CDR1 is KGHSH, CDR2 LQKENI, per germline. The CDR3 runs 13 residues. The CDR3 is CASSPRDRASYTF. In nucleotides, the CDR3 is TGTGCCAGCTCACCCCGGGACAGGGCAAGCTACACCTTC. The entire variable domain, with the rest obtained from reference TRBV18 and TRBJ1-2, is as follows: NAGVMQNPRHLVRRRGQEARLRCSPMKGHSHVYWYRQLPEEGLKFMVYLQKENIIDESGMPKERFSAEFPKEGPSILRIQQVVRGDSAAYFCASSPRDRASYTFGSGTRLTVV.

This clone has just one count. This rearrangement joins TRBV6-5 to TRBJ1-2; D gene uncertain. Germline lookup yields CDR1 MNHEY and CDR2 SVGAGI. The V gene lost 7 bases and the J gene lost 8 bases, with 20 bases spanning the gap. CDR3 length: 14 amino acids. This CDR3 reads CASKVILGVDGYTF. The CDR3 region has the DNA TGTGCCAGCAAGGTAATTCTCGGAGTCGACGGCTACACCTTC.

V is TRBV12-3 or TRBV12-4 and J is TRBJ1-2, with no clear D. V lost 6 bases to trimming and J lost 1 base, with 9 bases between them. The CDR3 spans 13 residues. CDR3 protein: CASRPVRNYGYTF. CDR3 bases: TGTGCCAGCAGACCAGTCCGTAACTATGGCTACACCTTC.

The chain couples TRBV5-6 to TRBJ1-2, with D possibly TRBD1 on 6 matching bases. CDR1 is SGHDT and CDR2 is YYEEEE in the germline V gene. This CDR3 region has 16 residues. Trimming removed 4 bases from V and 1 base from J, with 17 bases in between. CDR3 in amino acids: CASSVEPGGGNYGYTF. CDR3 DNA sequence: TGTGCCAGCAGCGTGGAACCGGGAGGGGGTAACTATGGCTACACCTTC.

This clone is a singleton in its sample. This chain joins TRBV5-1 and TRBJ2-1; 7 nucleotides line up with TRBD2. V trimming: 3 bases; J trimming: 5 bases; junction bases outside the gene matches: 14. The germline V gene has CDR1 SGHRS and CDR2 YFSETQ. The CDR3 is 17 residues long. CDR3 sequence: CASSYRAASGGDNEQFF. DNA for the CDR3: TGCGCCAGCAGCTACCGAGCCGCGTCGGGAGGCGACAATGAGCAGTTCTTC.